The rows below give T cell receptor beta chains drawn from one sample of a study of cytomegalovirus exposure and HLA in healthy donors. Assay used: immunoSEQ multiplex PCR; TCRdb lists only in-frame clones, some missing. The sample lists around 140,000 clones; approximately 78% were seen once. Sequencing was carried out using PBMCs. The receptors come from a woman aged 40 to 50 in good health and CMV-seropositive. Each CDR3 is given with its conserved first and last residue. Fields, in order: D gene, clone size, V gene, J gene, CDR3 DNA, CDR3 protein. A D gene is named only where the DNA matches it firmly. Clone sizes are given selectively: once, few, many, or a class where the clone is expanded.

NA	NA	TRBV7-2	TRBJ2-5	TGTGCCAGCAGCCCGACAGCGCCCCTAGAAGAGACCCAGTACTTC	CASSPTAPLEETQYF
TRBD2	NA	TRBV18	TRBJ2-1	TGTGCCAGCTCACCAGGACTAGCCAATGAGCAGTTCTTC	CASSPGLANEQFF
NA	once	TRBV7-9	TRBJ1-3	TGTGCCAGCAGCTTTAGCCCCCGGTCGGCTGGAAACACCATATATTTT	CASSFSPRSAGNTIYF
NA	NA	TRBV10-1	TRBJ2-3	TGCGCCAGCAGTGGGAGGGCGGCACGAAGCACAGATACGCAGTATTTT	CASSGRAARSTDTQYF
NA	NA	TRBV6-1	TRBJ1-3	TGTGCCAGCAGTCCAGGGATCTCTGGAAACACCATATATTTT	CASSPGISGNTIYF
NA	NA	TRBV9	TRBJ1-4	TGTGCCTCCTCGAAGGAGGGTGAAAAACTGTTTTTT	CASSKEGEKLFF
TRBD2	few	TRBV4-1	TRBJ2-1	TGCGCCAGCAGCCAAGAGCAACCGGGAGGCTACAATGAGCAGTTCTTC	CASSQEQPGGYNEQFF
TRBD1	NA	TRBV9	TRBJ2-5	TGTGCCAGCAGCGTAGGGGACAGTGGAGAGACCCAGTACTTC	CASSVGDSGETQYF
NA	NA	TRBV6-5	TRBJ1-2	TGTGCCAGCAGTTCGAACAGGATGTTCTATGGCTACACCTTC	CASSSNRMFYGYTF
NA	few	TRBV18	TRBJ1-5	TGTGCCAGCTCAACGGGAGGCAATCAGCCCCAGCATTTT	CASSTGGNQPQHF
NA	NA	TRBV5-1	TRBJ2-1	TGCGCCAGCAGCTTGGCCGCGAACTACAATGAGCAGTTCTTC	CASSLAANYNEQFF
TRBD1	NA	TRBV27	TRBJ1-3	TGTGCCAGCTGGGGACAGGGTGGAAACACCATATATTTT	CASWGQGGNTIYF
NA	NA	TRBV2	TRBJ2-7	TGTGCCAGCAGTGAAGGCGCTAGCGCGCTCTACGAGCAGTACTTC	CASSEGASALYEQYF
TRBD1	few	TRBV6-5	TRBJ2-2	TGTGCCAGCAGTTACAACAGGGACAGACACACCGGGGAGCTGTTTTTT	CASSYNRDRHTGELFF
NA	NA	TRBV5-4	TRBJ2-7	TGTGCCAGCAGCTCCCAGGGGGGCGGGAGGAACTACGAGCAGTACTTC	CASSSQGGGRNYEQYF
TRBD1	NA	TRBV11-3	TRBJ2-7	TGTGCCAGCAGCCCCACTGGACAGGGGGGCCTGCAGTACTTC	CASSPTGQGGLQYF